This TCR beta chain derives from a study of follicular helper T cells after annual influenza vaccination. The CDR3 loop spans 16 amino acids. Trimming left V 4 bases short and J 6 bases short, with 21 bases between. Germline V CDR1 and CDR2: SGHRS, YFSETQ. Time point here: 2014-2015 season, pre-vaccination. Here immunoSEQ multiplex PCR was the method, and the copy in TCRdb shows in-frame clones only, minus some. The sample yields 25,000 to 35,000 clones, approximately 80% seen once. The specimen was CXCR5+ CD38- circulating T follicular helper cells from blood, collected on the day of influenza vaccination. Indicated subset: circulating Tfh, non-naive CD4+CXCR5+PD-1+ (ICOS+CD38+ or ICOS-CD38-). The TCR originated in an adult who received the influenza vaccine. This chain connects TRBV5-1 to TRBJ2-3; D perhaps matches TRBD2 (8 bases). The CDR3 region has the DNA TGCGCCAGCAGCCCCCCGACTAGCGTACAGGGGGATACGCAGTATTTT. Translating gives CASSPPTSVQGDTQYF. Variable domain in full (rest from reference TRBV5-1 and TRBJ2-3): KAGVTQTPRYLIKTRGQQVTLSCSPISGHRSVSWYQQTPGQGLQFLFEYFSETQRNKGNFPGRFSGRQFSNSRSEMNVSTLELGDSALYLCASSPPTSVQGDTQYFGPGTRLTVL.